The sequence of this T cell receptor beta chain was determined in a study of T-cell reconstitution after alpha-beta-depleted transplantation in children. General study results and limits: At the one-year point after transplant, T-cell counts and TCRbeta diversity were found to come mostly from T cells that had been newly produced. Alpha-beta T cells present about two months after transplant were reported to originate from several hundred expanded graft clones.

A library of TCRbeta sequences, prepared with unique molecular identifiers, was generated. In TCRdb, the PCR reads were re-called with MiXCR into one record per CDR3 protein. The sample comprises over 15,000 distinct CDR3 sequences, approximately 5.1% of which are singletons, and around 7.2% rests with the top ten. This clonotype appeared many times. Its antigen is not identified. Germline V gene data show CDR1 as DFQATT and CDR2 as SNEGSKA (reference sequence). The CDR3 runs 14 residues. Trimming took 3 bases from V and 0 from J, leaving 9 bases between them. The TCR comes from a boy between 10 and 17 years old with acute lymphoblastic leukemia, due to receive a stem cell transplant. The chain recombines TRBV20-1 with TRBJ1-5; D is perhaps TRBD1 (6 bases). Here the sequenced sample was PBMCs, taken before TCRalphabeta/CD19-depleted stem cell transplant. The CDR3 region is CSASRGNSNQPQHF. In DNA, the CDR3 is TGCAGTGCTAGTAGGGGGAATAGCAATCAGCCCCAGCATTTT.